This TCR beta chain was sequenced in a study of OX40 agonist ivuxolimab in advanced cancers. This table comes from immunoSEQ multiplex PCR, and its TCRdb copy is limited to in-frame clones, with some not included. The table has 39,000 or so clones, 85% to 90% seen once. After removal of 0 bases from V and 9 bases from J, the junction contained 9 bases not matched to a gene. Per germline, CDR1 MNHNS and CDR2 SASEGT. CDR3 length: 17 amino acids. The genes are TRBV6-1 and TRBJ2-1, with 12 bases identical to TRBD1. The material sequenced was CD4+ or CD8+ T cells sorted from blood, taken in a trial of the OX40 agonist ivuxolimab. This TCR derives from an adult with an advanced solid tumor such as melanoma, head and neck, liver or kidney cancer. The DNA of the CDR3 is TGTGCCAGCAGTGAAGCGGCTGGGACAGGGGGCAGGTTTGAGCAGTTCTTC. Amino acid sequence: CASSEAAGTGGRFEQFF.